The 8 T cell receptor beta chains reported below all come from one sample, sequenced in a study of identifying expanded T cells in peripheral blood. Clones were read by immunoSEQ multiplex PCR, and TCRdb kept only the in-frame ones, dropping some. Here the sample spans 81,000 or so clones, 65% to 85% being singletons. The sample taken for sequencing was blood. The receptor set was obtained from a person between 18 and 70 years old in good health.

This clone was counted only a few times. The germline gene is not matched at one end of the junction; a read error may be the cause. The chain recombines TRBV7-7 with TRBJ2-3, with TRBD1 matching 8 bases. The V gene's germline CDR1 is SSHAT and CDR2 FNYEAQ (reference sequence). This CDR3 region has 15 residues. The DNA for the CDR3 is TGTGCTAGCAGCCGGGGGACAGGCAACACAGATACGCAGTATTTT. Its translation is CASSRGTGNTDTQYF.

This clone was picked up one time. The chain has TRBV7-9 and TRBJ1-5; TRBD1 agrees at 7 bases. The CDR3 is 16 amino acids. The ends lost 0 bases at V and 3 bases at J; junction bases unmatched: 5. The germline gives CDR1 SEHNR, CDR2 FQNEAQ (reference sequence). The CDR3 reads CASSLAGDSPNQPQHF. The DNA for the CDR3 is TGTGCCAGCAGCTTAGCCGGGGACAGTCCCAATCAGCCCCAGCATTTT.

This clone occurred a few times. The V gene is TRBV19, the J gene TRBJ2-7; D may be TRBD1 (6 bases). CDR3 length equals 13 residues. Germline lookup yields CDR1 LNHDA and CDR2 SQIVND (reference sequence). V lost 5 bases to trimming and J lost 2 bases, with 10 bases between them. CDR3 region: CASSLGQPYEQYF. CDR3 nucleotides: TGTGCCAGTAGTCTCGGACAGCCCTACGAGCAGTACTTC. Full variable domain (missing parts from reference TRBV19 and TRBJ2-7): DGGITQSPKYLFRKEGQNVTLSCEQNLNHDAMYWYRQDPGQGLRLIYYSQIVNDFQKGDIAEGYSVSREKKESFPLTVTSAQKNPTAFYLCASSLGQPYEQYFGPGTRLTVT.

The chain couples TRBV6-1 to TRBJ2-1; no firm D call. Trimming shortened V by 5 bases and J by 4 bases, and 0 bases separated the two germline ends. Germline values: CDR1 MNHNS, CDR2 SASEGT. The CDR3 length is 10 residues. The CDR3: CASSYNEQFF. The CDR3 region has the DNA TGTGCCAGCAGTTACAATGAGCAGTTCTTC.

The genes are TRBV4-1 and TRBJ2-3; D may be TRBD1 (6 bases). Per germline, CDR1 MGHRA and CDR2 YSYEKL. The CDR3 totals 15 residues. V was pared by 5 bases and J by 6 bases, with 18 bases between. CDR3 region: CASSAGTLLSDTQYF. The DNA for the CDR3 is TGCGCCAGCAGCGCCGGGACACTATTATCGGATACGCAGTATTTT.

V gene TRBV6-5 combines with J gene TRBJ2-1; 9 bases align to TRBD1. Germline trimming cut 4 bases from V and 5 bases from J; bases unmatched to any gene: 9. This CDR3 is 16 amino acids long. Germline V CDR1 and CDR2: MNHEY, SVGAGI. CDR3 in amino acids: CASSSLGQGTNNEQFF. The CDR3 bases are TGTGCCAGCAGTTCCCTAGGACAGGGGACTAACAATGAGCAGTTCTTC.

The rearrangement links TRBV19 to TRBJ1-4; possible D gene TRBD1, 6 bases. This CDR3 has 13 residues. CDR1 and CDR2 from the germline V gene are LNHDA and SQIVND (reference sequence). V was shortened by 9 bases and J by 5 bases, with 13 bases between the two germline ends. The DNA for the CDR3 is TGTGCCAGCAGAGGGGGATGGAATGAAAAACTGTTTTTT. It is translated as CASRGGWNEKLFF.

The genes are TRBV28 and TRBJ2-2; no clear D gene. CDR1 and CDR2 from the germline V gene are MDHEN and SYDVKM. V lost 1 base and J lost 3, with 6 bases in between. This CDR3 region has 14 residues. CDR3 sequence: CASSLSVYTGELFF. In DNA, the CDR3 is TGTGCCAGCAGTTTATCAGTTTACACCGGGGAGCTGTTTTTT.